These 7 T cell receptor beta chains share one sample of origin, sequenced in a study of shared clonotypes between healthy human individuals. The assay was immunoSEQ multiplex PCR, and TCRdb's table has in-frame clones only and misses some. The sample includes 450,000 to 500,000 clones, 79% of them seen just once. The sequencing input was PBMCs. These receptors were collected from a woman in her thirties or forties in good health. Some clones in this sample may be carry-over from other donors' samples.

The V gene is TRBV28, the J gene TRBJ1-5, with 10 bases identical to TRBD1. Trimming cost V 6 bases and J 0 bases; bases outside gene matches: 5. The germline V gene encodes CDR1 MDHEN and CDR2 SYDVKM. CDR3 length: 16 residues. The CDR3 bases are TGTGCCAGCAGGACAGGGGGCTTTGTTAGCAATCAGCCCCAGCATTTT. Translating gives CASRTGGFVSNQPQHF.

The V gene is TRBV28, the J gene TRBJ2-3, with a possible D match to TRBD2 (6 bases). Germline lookup yields CDR1 MDHEN and CDR2 SYDVKM. The CDR3 spans 15 residues. V was cut by 2 bases and J by 5 bases, with 14 bases left in between. Written as DNA, the CDR3 is TGTGCCAGCAGTTTAACGGGCGGGACCCGAGATACGCAGTATTTT. This codes for CASSLTGGTRDTQYF.

This clone is a singleton in its sample. The chain combines TRBV4-1 with TRBJ2-7; D remains unclear. CDR3 length: 14 amino acids. The V end lost 3 bases, the J end lost 6 bases, and 15 bases lay between the germline ends. Per the germline V gene, CDR1 is MGHRA and CDR2 is YSYEKL. CDR3 coding DNA: TGCGCCAGCAGCCATCCCGGCCTCCCCCTCGAGCAGTACTTC. Encoded protein: CASSHPGLPLEQYF.

The V call is TRBV5-4, the J call TRBJ1-2, with 7 bases aligning to TRBD1. The CDR3 extends over 15 amino acids. Germline CDR1 and CDR2: SGHNT and YYREEE (reference sequence). V gave up 3 bases and J gave up 0 bases; unmatched junction bases: 5. CDR3 DNA sequence: TGTGCCAGCAGCTCCCGGGACAGCTCTAACTATGGCTACACCTTC. Translating gives CASSSRDSSNYGYTF.

On this clone: This CDR3 is also generated by other DNA sequences in the sample. The chain is built from TRBV9 and TRBJ2-5, with 8 bases lining up with TRBD2. With V trimmed by 0 bases and J by 4 bases, 2 bases remained unmatched. Germline V gene sequence: CDR1 SGDLS, CDR2 YYNGEE. The CDR3 consists of 14 residues. The CDR3 coding sequence is TGTGCCAGCAGCGTAGGGCTAGCGGGAGAGACCCAGTACTTC. This gives the protein CASSVGLAGETQYF.

The chain employs TRBV5-8 and TRBJ2-2, with 7 bases fitting TRBD1. The CDR3 sequence is 14 residues long. V shed 2 bases and J 7 bases; nucleotides not matched to a gene: 5. Germline CDR1 is SGHTS and CDR2 is YDEGEE. The CDR3 is CASSFQTGFGELFF. CDR3 sequence (DNA): TGTGCCAGCAGCTTTCAGACAGGGTTCGGGGAGCTGTTTTTT.

The rearrangement joins TRBV25-1 to TRBJ2-1, with 7 bases matching TRBD2. The junction had 11 bases not matched to a gene; V was cut back by 2 bases and J by 4 bases. The CDR3 is made up of 17 amino acids. The germline V gene has CDR1 MGHDK and CDR2 SYGVNS. The CDR3 loop reads CASSEERAREGYNEQFF. Written as DNA, the CDR3 is TGTGCCAGCAGTGAAGAGCGGGCGAGGGAGGGGTACAATGAGCAGTTCTTC. Looking up the rest from reference TRBV25-1 and TRBJ2-1 gives the full variable domain: EADIYQTPRYLVIGTGKKITLECSQTMGHDKMYWYQQDPGMELHLIHYSYGVNSTEKGDLSSESTVSRIRTEHFPLTLESARPSHTSQYLCASSEERAREGYNEQFFGPGTRLTVL.